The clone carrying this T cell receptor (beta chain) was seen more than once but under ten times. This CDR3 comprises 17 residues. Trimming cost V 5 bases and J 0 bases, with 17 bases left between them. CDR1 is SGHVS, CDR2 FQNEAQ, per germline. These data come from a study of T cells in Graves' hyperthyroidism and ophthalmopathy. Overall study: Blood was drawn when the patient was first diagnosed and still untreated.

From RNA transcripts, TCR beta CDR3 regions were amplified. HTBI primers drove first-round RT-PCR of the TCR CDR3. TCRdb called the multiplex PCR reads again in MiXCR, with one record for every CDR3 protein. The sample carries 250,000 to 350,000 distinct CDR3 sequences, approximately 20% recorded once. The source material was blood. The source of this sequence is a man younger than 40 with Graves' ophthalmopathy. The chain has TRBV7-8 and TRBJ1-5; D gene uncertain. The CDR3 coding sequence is TGTGCCAGCAGCCAATATACCAGCGGTTATAGCAATCAGCCCCAGCATTTT. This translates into CASSQYTSGYSNQPQHF.